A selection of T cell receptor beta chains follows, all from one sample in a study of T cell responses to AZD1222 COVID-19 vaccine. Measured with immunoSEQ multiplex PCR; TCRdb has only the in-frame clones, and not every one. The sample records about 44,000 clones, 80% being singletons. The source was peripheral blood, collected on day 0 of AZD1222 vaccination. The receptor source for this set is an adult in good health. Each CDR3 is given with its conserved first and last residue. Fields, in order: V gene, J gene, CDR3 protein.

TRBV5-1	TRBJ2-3	CASSLELLSGLATDTQYF
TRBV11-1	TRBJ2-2	CASSLGVGDTGELFF
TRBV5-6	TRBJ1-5	CASSGRASPPQPQHF
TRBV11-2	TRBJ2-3	CASSSAPGGATDTQYF
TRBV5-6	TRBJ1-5	CASSLYLDRADQPQHF
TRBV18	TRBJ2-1	CASSPPVRGRNEQFF
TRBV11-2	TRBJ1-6	CASSLVDSGFLHF
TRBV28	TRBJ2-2	CASLRPSQGGELFF
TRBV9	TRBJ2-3	CASSVGPGGDTQYF
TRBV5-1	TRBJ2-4	CASSLAGNAGNIQYF
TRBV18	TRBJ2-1	CASSPRSGGENNEQFF
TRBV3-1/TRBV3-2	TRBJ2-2	CASSLGSNTGELFF
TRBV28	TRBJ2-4	CASSLWGGQSFGAKNIQYF
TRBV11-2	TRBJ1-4	CASSLRGFVTNEKLFF
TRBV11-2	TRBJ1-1	CASSLNGKKAFF
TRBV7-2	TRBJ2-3	CASSLDREDTQYF
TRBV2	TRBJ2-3	CASSEDINTQYF
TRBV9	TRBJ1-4	CASSVGGRTNEKLFF
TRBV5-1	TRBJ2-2	CASSSTETGELFF
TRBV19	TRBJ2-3	CASRLTGGRADTQYF
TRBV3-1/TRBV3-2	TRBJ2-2	CASSLAPANTGELFF
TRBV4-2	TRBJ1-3	CASSQGDRDGNTIYF
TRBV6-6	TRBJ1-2	CAGSQGASGYTF
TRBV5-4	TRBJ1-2	CASSLARDYGYTF
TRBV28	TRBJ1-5	CASSLILGNQPQHF
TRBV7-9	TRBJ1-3	CASSLASGTEGNTIYF
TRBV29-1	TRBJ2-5	CSVDLEGETQYF
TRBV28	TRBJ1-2	CASSLSNRVHGYTF
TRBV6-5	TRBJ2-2	CASRVGAGRAGELFF
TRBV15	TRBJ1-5	CATSRFTGDSSYQPQHF
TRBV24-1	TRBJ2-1	CATSERRDRVRQFF
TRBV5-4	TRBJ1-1	CASAGTANTEAFF
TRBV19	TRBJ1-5	CASSMDRDNQPQHF
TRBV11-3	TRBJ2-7	CASSSREDSSYEQYF
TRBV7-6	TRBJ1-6	CASSLNTGGNSPLHF
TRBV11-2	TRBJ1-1	CASRREGAGNTEAFF
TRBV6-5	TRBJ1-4	CASRDGTATNEKLFF
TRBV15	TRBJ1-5	CATSRVLDQQGRWAQPQHF
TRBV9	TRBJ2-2	CASSSSGFTGELFF
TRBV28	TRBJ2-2	CASSDLGGQGVPANTGELFF
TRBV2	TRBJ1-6	CASLQVAGSPLHF
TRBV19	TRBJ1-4	CASSIFEGPANEKLFF
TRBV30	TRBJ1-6	CAWTHQGASPLHF
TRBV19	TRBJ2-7	CASGAGISYEQYF
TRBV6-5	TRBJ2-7	CASSYNGPRNSYEQYF
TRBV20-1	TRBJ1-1	CRAGYPEAFF
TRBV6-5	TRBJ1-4	CASSRQGATNEKLFF
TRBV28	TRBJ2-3	CASSTPDRGATDTQYF
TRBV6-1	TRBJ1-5	CASSEGLSFQPQHF
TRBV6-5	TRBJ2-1	CASSYRGRVDNEQFF
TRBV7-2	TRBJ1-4	CASSLALGRGANEKLFF
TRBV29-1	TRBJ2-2	CSVEADNTGELFF
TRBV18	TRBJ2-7	CASSLGQDVYEQYF
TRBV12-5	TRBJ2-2	CASGPGTAIGGELFF
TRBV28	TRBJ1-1	CASSLPPGQGTEAFF
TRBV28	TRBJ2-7	CAPELDRSYEQYF
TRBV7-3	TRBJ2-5	CASSSTRGETQYF
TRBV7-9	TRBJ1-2	CASSLQDDYGYTF
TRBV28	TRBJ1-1	CASSTGTEAFF